One sample yielded the 11 T cell receptor beta chains listed below, sequenced in a study of control samples from healthy donors and cancer patients. Method: immunoSEQ multiplex PCR; TCRdb's copy keeps in-frame clones and lacks some. The sample carries roughly 200,000 clones, about 90% recorded once. Source material: blood. The receptor set was obtained from a man aged 30-40 years in good health.

The gene calls are TRBV5-1 and TRBJ1-6; the D gene is possibly TRBD1 (5 bases). Per the germline V gene, CDR1 is SGHRS and CDR2 is YFSETQ. V lost 4 bases to trimming and J lost 8 bases, with 16 bases between them. The CDR3 sequence is 15 residues long. Here the CDR3 DNA reads TGCGCCAGCAGCATCGGGACGGCTGGTGATTCACCCCTCCACTTT. Amino acids: CASSIGTAGDSPLHF. Complete variable domain (other parts from reference TRBV5-1 and TRBJ1-6): KAGVTQTPRYLIKTRGQQVTLSCSPISGHRSVSWYQQTPGQGLQFLFEYFSETQRNKGNFPGRFSGRQFSNSRSEMNVSTLELGDSALYLCASSIGTAGDSPLHFGNGTRLTVT.

This chain uses TRBV18 with TRBJ1-1, with D uncertain. With 1 base removed from V and 4 bases from J, the gap between germline ends came to 13 bases. The CDR3 is 15 residues long. Germline CDR1 is KGHSH and CDR2 is LQKENI. CDR3 DNA: TGTGCCAGCTCACCACGGGAAGGGCAGAGCACTGAAGCTTTCTTT. Its protein is CASSPREGQSTEAFF.

This chain links TRBV6-4 with TRBJ1-2, with 9 nucleotides matching TRBD1. With V trimmed by 2 bases and J by 2 bases, 3 bases remained unmatched. The CDR3 length is 15 residues. Germline V gene data show CDR1 as MRHNA and CDR2 as SNTAGT. The CDR3 is CASSDEGTGNYGYTF. The CDR3 DNA reads TGTGCCAGCAGTGACGAGGGGACAGGGAACTATGGCTACACCTTC.

The V gene is TRBV12-5, the J gene TRBJ1-1; 9 bases agree with TRBD1. CDR3 length equals 15 residues. The V gene's germline CDR1 is LGHNT and CDR2 FRNRAP. V gave up 5 bases and J gave up 5 bases; unmatched junction bases: 9. The CDR3 DNA follows: TGTGCTAGTGGTATTCCGACAGGGGGATATACTGAAGCTTTCTTT. Its protein is CASGIPTGGYTEAFF.

CDR3 residues: CASTYRSSHGYTF. The CDR3 region has the DNA TGTGCCAGTACCTACCGGTCCTCCCATGGCTACACCTTC. The V gene is TRBV19, the J gene TRBJ1-2; D not certain. Trimming stripped 7 bases from V and 6 bases from J, with 15 bases between. Germline V gives CDR1 LNHDA, CDR2 SQIVND (reference sequence). CDR3 size: 13 residues.

The V gene is TRBV7-3, the J gene TRBJ1-1; D call uncertain. Germline CDR1 SGHTA, CDR2 FQGTGA. The CDR3 covers 14 residues. Trimming stripped 5 bases from V and 1 base from J, with 11 bases between. The CDR3 nucleotides read TGTGCCAGCAGCCCCCCGGTAGAGAACACTGAAGCTTTCTTT. It encodes CASSPPVENTEAFF.

This rearrangement joins TRBV7-3 to TRBJ2-7; D possibly corresponds to TRBD1 (6 bases). Trimming shortened V by 3 bases and J by 6 bases, and 12 bases separated the two germline ends. Germline V gene sequence: CDR1 SGHTA, CDR2 FQGTGA. This CDR3 contains 13 residues. CDR3 region: CASSFTTGTEQYF. In DNA, the CDR3 is TGTGCCAGCAGCTTTACAACAGGGACCGAGCAGTACTTC.

This clone appeared a single time. The chain uses TRBV7-8 and TRBJ1-2, with D perhaps TRBD1 (6 bases). Germline CDR1 SGHVS, CDR2 FQNEAQ. The CDR3 sequence is 13 residues long. The V and J ends lost 5 bases and 2 bases respectively, with 9 bases between them. The CDR3 spells CASSPDRNYGYTF. The CDR3 coding sequence is TGTGCCAGCAGCCCGGACAGAAACTATGGCTACACCTTC.

The gene calls are TRBV11-2 and TRBJ2-7; 9 nucleotides line up with TRBD1. The CDR3 loop spans 16 amino acids. Looked up from germline, CDR1 is SGHAT and CDR2 is FQNNGV. The V segment lost 1 base and the J segment 1 base; nucleotides outside the gene matches: 5. The CDR3 nucleotides are TGTGCCAGCAGCTTAGCCACCGGGACAGGGTCCTACGAGCAGTACTTC. It yields the protein CASSLATGTGSYEQYF.

This chain connects TRBV14 to TRBJ2-7; TRBD2 agrees at 7 bases. The CDR3 totals 14 residues. From germline, CDR1 is SGHDN and CDR2 FVKESK. With 6 bases clipped from V and 5 bases from J, the junction kept 10 bases outside the gene matches. The CDR3 is CASSRAGNSHEQYF. In DNA, the CDR3 is TGTGCCAGCAGTCGAGCGGGGAATTCCCACGAGCAGTACTTC.

The chain uses TRBV28 and TRBJ2-1; 10 bases line up with TRBD2. This CDR3 contains 17 residues. After removal of 4 bases from V and 8 bases from J, the junction contained 14 bases not matched to a gene. Germline CDR1 reads MDHEN; CDR2 reads SYDVKM. This CDR3 reads CASSSTLAGGRPHEQFF. The CDR3, as DNA: TGTGCCAGCAGTTCGACATTAGCGGGGGGCCGCCCGCATGAGCAGTTCTTC.